This T cell receptor (beta chain) comes out of a study of post-analysis software for immune sequencing data. Background on the study: The study covered relapsing-remitting, secondary progressive and progressive-relapsing courses of multiple sclerosis.

Study-level findings and limits: Samples sharing a preparation batch grouped tightly together when assessed by F measure. Significantly lower normalized Chao1 diversity was found in patients with multiple sclerosis relative to controls.

Unique molecular identifiers were built into the TCR beta cDNA libraries. Some 450,000 cDNA molecules were recovered from an input of about 0.9 to 10 million T cells. TCRdb re-called the PCR reads with MiXCR, one entry per CDR3 protein. The data hold about 400,000 distinct CDR3 sequences, with 30% to 45% observed a single time. Regarding this clonotype: The antigen remains unidentified.

Sequencing was carried out using blood. The source of this sequence is a girl between 10 and 17 years old with multiple sclerosis.

This CDR3 is CSGIQGTNTEAFF. As DNA, the CDR3 is TGCAGCGGTATACAGGGAACGAACACTGAAGCTTTCTTT. The chain combines TRBV29-1 with TRBJ1-1, with D tentatively TRBD1 (6 bases). V was cut by 7 bases and J by 1 base, with 13 bases left in between. Germline V gene sequence: CDR1 SQVTM, CDR2 ANQGSEA. The CDR3 consists of 13 residues.